The 22 T cell receptor beta chains reported below all come from one sample, sequenced in a study of blood T cell repertoires in COVID-19. Only in-frame clones appear in the TCRdb table, and some are missing; sequencing was by immunoSEQ multiplex PCR. The repertoire holds around 170,000 clones, with about 84% as singletons. What was sequenced was PBMCs or T cells enriched from blood (not recorded which). The origin of the receptors is a man aged 50-59 years who had recovered from COVID-19.

V is TRBV3-1 (or the pseudogene TRBV3-2) and J is TRBJ2-4; maybe TRBD2 (5 bases). The CDR3 is 16 amino acids. Germline values: CDR1 LGHDT, CDR2 YNNKEL (reference sequence). The V end lost 3 bases, the J end lost 9 bases, and 21 bases lay between the germline ends. The CDR3 here is CASSHPVSGLEGIQYF. The CDR3 nucleotides read TGTGCCAGCAGCCACCCCGTTTCTGGGCTCGAGGGCATTCAGTACTTC.

This sequence joins TRBV30 and TRBJ1-2, with D uncertain. The CDR3 runs to 15 residues. The germline gives CDR1 GTSNPN, CDR2 SVGIG (reference sequence). V lost 0 bases, J lost 2 bases, and 13 bases lay in between. The chain's CDR3 is CAWSVRSVQNYGYTF. The CDR3 DNA reads TGTGCCTGGAGTGTACGGAGCGTTCAGAACTATGGCTACACCTTC.

This chain uses TRBV27 with TRBJ1-3; D is uncertain. This CDR3 is built from 13 residues. V lost 5 bases, J lost 4 bases, and 9 bases lay in between. Looked up from germline, CDR1 is MNHEY and CDR2 is SMNVEV (reference sequence). The CDR3 sequence: CASSPSTGNTIYF. Here the CDR3 DNA reads TGTGCCAGCAGTCCCTCGACAGGAAACACCATATATTTT.

This sequence joins TRBV7-9 and TRBJ1-4, with a possible D match to TRBD1 (5 bases). V was trimmed by 5 bases and J by 5 bases, leaving 15 bases between them. Germline CDR1 is SEHNR and CDR2 is FQNEAQ (reference sequence). The CDR3 is made up of 15 amino acids. CDR3: CASSLRDGGNEKLFF. CDR3 nucleotide sequence: TGTGCCAGCAGCCTAAGGGACGGAGGGAATGAAAAACTGTTTTTT. The complete variable domain, with remaining parts taken from reference TRBV7-9 and TRBJ1-4, reads DTGVSQNPRHKITKRGQNVTFRCDPISEHNRLYWYRQTLGQGPEFLTYFQNEAQLEKSRLLSDRFSAERPKGSFSTLEIQRTEQGDSAMYLCASSLRDGGNEKLFFGSGTQLSVL.

This clone came up many times. This sequence joins TRBV7-2 and TRBJ2-1; 10 nucleotides align to TRBD1. In germline, CDR1 is SGHTA, CDR2 FQGNSA. V dropped 4 bases and J dropped 4; count of bases not matched to a gene: 4. There are 15 residues in the CDR3. The DNA of the CDR3 is TGTGCCAGCAGCTGGACAGGGGGATCATACAATGAGCAGTTCTTC. Its translation is CASSWTGGSYNEQFF.

V is TRBV3-1 (or the pseudogene TRBV3-2) and J is TRBJ1-4; D call uncertain. This CDR3 region has 15 residues. The V gene lost 4 bases and the J gene lost 8 bases, with 17 bases spanning the gap. Germline V lookup: CDR1 LGHDT, CDR2 YNNKEL (reference sequence). CDR3: CASSLAGRREEKLFF. The CDR3 DNA sequence: TGTGCCAGCAGCCTCGCGGGGAGGCGGGAGGAAAAACTGTTTTTT.

The chain is built from TRBV6-6 and TRBJ1-4; TRBD1 matches 7 bases. The J segment lost 16 bases and the V segment lost 3 bases, leaving 8 bases of the junction unmatched. From germline, CDR1 is MNHNY and CDR2 SVGAGI (reference sequence). There are 12 residues in the CDR3. The CDR3 sequence is CASSYGTAGGFF. CDR3 sequence (DNA): TGTGCCAGCAGTTATGGGACAGCCGGAGGGTTTTTT.

This chain joins TRBV27 and TRBJ1-5; TRBD1 might be the D (6 bases). Germline V gene sequence: CDR1 MNHEY, CDR2 SMNVEV (reference sequence). Trimming removed 4 bases at V and 3 bases at J, with 13 bases between. CDR3 length: 15 amino acids. CDR3 amino acids: CASSSSSGVNQPQHF. CDR3 DNA sequence: TGTGCCAGCAGTTCAAGCTCAGGGGTCAATCAGCCCCAGCATTTT.

The rearrangement joins TRBV18 to TRBJ2-7; D might be TRBD2 (7 bases). The V and J ends lost 6 bases and 5 bases respectively, with 20 bases between them. Germline CDR1 and CDR2: KGHSH and LQKENI. The CDR3 is made up of 15 amino acids. The CDR3 loop reads CASSQRGGADNEQYF. The DNA of the CDR3 is TGTGCCAGCTCTCAGAGAGGGGGGGCGGATAACGAGCAGTACTTC.

The rearrangement joins TRBV10-3 to TRBJ2-7, with D possibly being TRBD2 (6 bases). Germline V gene data show CDR1 as ENHRY and CDR2 as SYGVKD. The CDR3 has 15 amino acids. The germline V and J ends were trimmed by 6 bases and 6 bases, with 21 bases remaining between them. Written as DNA, the CDR3 is TGTGCCATCAGCCCCGGAGGGTTTAGCGCCTCCGAGCAGTACTTC. Protein: CAISPGGFSASEQYF.

This rearrangement joins TRBV2 to TRBJ1-2; maybe TRBD1 (5 bases). The CDR3 sequence is 18 residues long. Germline assignment: CDR1 SNHLY and CDR2 FYNNEI. V lost 6 bases and J lost 4, with 27 bases in between. The CDR3 protein is CASSVAGTNRIGPYGYTF. In nucleotides, the CDR3 is TGTGCCAGCAGCGTGGCCGGCACCAACAGGATCGGGCCCTATGGCTACACCTTC.

V is TRBV7-9 and J is TRBJ2-5; TRBD1 matches 11 bases. The CDR3 has 15 residues. V lost 5 bases and J lost 5; bases outside the gene matches: 7. Germline CDR1 reads SEHNR; CDR2 reads FQNEAQ (reference sequence). The CDR3 sequence: CASSPQGTGGETQYF. The CDR3 DNA reads TGTGCCAGCAGCCCCCAAGGGACAGGGGGGGAGACCCAGTACTTC. The full variable domain, rest sourced from reference TRBV7-9 and TRBJ2-5, is DTGVSQNPRHKITKRGQNVTFRCDPISEHNRLYWYRQTLGQGPEFLTYFQNEAQLEKSRLLSDRFSAERPKGSFSTLEIQRTEQGDSAMYLCASSPQGTGGETQYFGPGTRLLVL.

J is TRBJ2-2 and V is TRBV6-2 or TRBV6-3; 9 bases are shared with TRBD2. J gave up 6 bases and V 7 bases, and 18 bases lay outside the gene matches. This CDR3 is built from 18 residues. CDR1 and CDR2 from the germline V gene are MNHEY and SVGEGT. This CDR3 is CASTPPGRGGILPGELFF. In nucleotides, the CDR3 is TGTGCCAGCACCCCCCCAGGGCGGGGGGGGATTTTGCCCGGGGAGCTGTTTTTT.

This clone occurred a few times. The V and J genes are TRBV4-2 and TRBJ2-7; 7 nucleotides match TRBD2. The V segment lost 1 base and the J segment 3 bases; nucleotides outside the gene matches: 6. The V gene's germline CDR1 is LGHNA and CDR2 YNFKEQ. The CDR3 loop spans 15 amino acids. CDR3 nucleotides: TGTGCCAGCAGCCAAGGTACGCGGGGGAACTACGAGCAGTACTTC. Residues: CASSQGTRGNYEQYF.

This clone has just one count. V gene TRBV7-8 combines with J gene TRBJ1-4; 7 nucleotides agree with TRBD1. CDR3 length equals 15 residues. Germline lookup yields CDR1 SGHVS and CDR2 FQNEAQ. With 0 bases clipped from V and 5 bases from J, the junction kept 3 bases outside the gene matches. CDR3 amino acids: CASSLAGQSNEKLFF. For the CDR3, the DNA is TGTGCCAGCAGCTTAGCGGGACAGTCAAATGAAAAACTGTTTTTT.

V and J are TRBV27 and TRBJ2-1; D is possibly TRBD2 (5 bases). The V end was cut by 4 bases, the J end by 8 bases, with 18 bases between. This CDR3 spans 15 amino acids. Per germline, CDR1 MNHEY and CDR2 SMNVEV (reference sequence). CDR3 sequence: CASSSYGLPLDEQFF. The CDR3 bases are TGTGCCAGCAGTTCATACGGACTCCCCCTCGATGAGCAGTTCTTC.

This sequence joins TRBV3-1 (or the pseudogene TRBV3-2) and TRBJ1-4, with 10 bases that match TRBD1. With 3 bases clipped from V and 8 bases from J, the junction kept 9 bases outside the gene matches. There are 16 residues in the CDR3. Germline CDR1 reads LGHDT; CDR2 reads YNNKEL (reference sequence). CDR3 protein: CASSQGDRGPIEKLFF. CDR3 coding DNA: TGTGCCAGCAGCCAGGGAGACAGGGGGCCTATAGAAAAACTGTTTTTT.

The rearrangement joins TRBV10-3 to TRBJ1-1, with TRBD1 as a possible D gene (5 bases). The CDR3 totals 15 residues. CDR1 and CDR2 (germline): ENHRY, SYGVKD. Trimming stripped 0 bases from V and 6 bases from J, with 14 bases between. This CDR3 reads CAISESGQGRSEAFF. Here the CDR3 DNA reads TGTGCCATCAGTGAGTCGGGGCAGGGTAGATCTGAAGCTTTCTTT.

The rearrangement uses TRBV2 and TRBJ1-1; 8 nucleotides match TRBD1. The germline V gene encodes CDR1 SNHLY and CDR2 FYNNEI. V lost 5 bases, J lost 3 bases, and 5 bases stayed unmatched. The CDR3 contains 14 residues. CDR3 coding DNA: TGTGCCAGCAGTAGCAGGGGGCGCGACACTGAAGCTTTCTTT. It specifies CASSSRGRDTEAFF.

This clone was observed once. The genes are TRBV5-1 and TRBJ2-2; 7 bases agree with TRBD1. CDR3 size: 14 residues. The germline gives CDR1 SGHRS, CDR2 YFSETQ. V lost 0 bases, J lost 7 bases, and 3 bases stayed unmatched. The CDR3 here is CASSLEGAGGELFF. As DNA, the CDR3 is TGCGCCAGCAGCTTGGAGGGGGCCGGCGGGGAGCTGTTTTTT.

The chain has TRBV19 and TRBJ2-6; TRBD1 is a possible D gene (5 bases). With 8 bases removed from V and 1 base from J, the gap between germline ends came to 9 bases. The CDR3 has 14 amino acids. The V gene's germline CDR1 is LNHDA and CDR2 SQIVND (reference sequence). The CDR3 loop reads CASQTGSGANVLTF. CDR3 nucleotides: TGTGCCAGTCAAACAGGATCTGGGGCCAACGTCCTGACTTTC.

The chain uses TRBV7-9 and TRBJ1-4, with a possible D match to TRBD1 (6 bases). V lost 1 base and J 5 bases, leaving 8 bases between the germline ends. CDR1 SEHNR and CDR2 FQNEAQ come from the germline V gene (reference sequence). The CDR3 loop spans 14 amino acids. CDR3: CASSLGQVNEKLFF. Here the CDR3 DNA reads TGTGCCAGCAGCTTAGGACAGGTGAATGAAAAACTGTTTTTT.